This record covers a single T cell receptor beta chain. What it binds is not known. V was cut by 1 base and J by 0 bases, with 8 bases left in between. This CDR3 has 15 residues. Germline V gene data show CDR1 as SGHRS and CDR2 as YFSETQ. This sample is drawn from a study of shared clonotypes between healthy human individuals. About the study: Three plates each covered CD4 naive and memory; CD8 naive two, CD8 memory one.

Per the original data handling: Filtering was not the same, since immunoSEQ gave junction-only sequences without quality scores. Sequencing was performed with immunoSEQ multiplex PCR; in TCRdb, only in-frame clones are kept and a portion is missing. The V and J calls and the clone size are those of that table, but D and trimming were determined from the DNA. There are approximately 2.3 million clones in the sample; 85% to 95% occur only once, and about 0.39% lies in the top ten. Overall study findings and caveats: Generation probabilities of non-shared clonotypes were lower (relative to those shared by all four donors).

CD45RA+ naive and CD45RA-negative memory subsets were separated from CD4+ cells. The V call is TRBV5-1, the J call TRBJ1-3; the D is unclear. This sequence was found in a man aged 18 to 29 in good health. Some clones in this sample may be carry-over from other donors' samples. Input material: naive CD4+ T cells from PBMCs. Subset denoted: CD45RA+ positively selected. CDR3 nucleotides: TGCGCCAGCAGCTTGTTCGGAAACTCTGGAAACACCATATATTTT. It translates to CASSLFGNSGNTIYF.